The clone carrying this T cell receptor (beta chain) was seen ten or more times. Its antigen is not known. This sample is drawn from a study of glioma-infiltrating T cells. Amplification of TCR alpha and beta CDR3 regions from RNA used iRepertoire nested multiplex PCR. Input was 100-400 ng of tissue mRNA or PBMC total RNA. TCRdb re-analysed the multiplex PCR reads in MiXCR, keeping a single row per CDR3 protein. The sample holds 150,000 to 200,000 distinct CDR3 sequences, about 47% seen once. Looked up from germline, CDR1 is SGHVS and CDR2 is FNYEAQ. The CDR3 runs 12 residues. Trimming removed 0 bases from V and 5 bases from J, with 5 bases in between. Notes on the study in general: Only very few CDR3 sequences appeared in both tissue and blood.

V gene TRBV7-6 combines with J gene TRBJ2-7; the D is unclear. The sequence derives from a human donor with low-grade glioma or glioblastoma, undergoing nonglioma brain surgery, or in good health (not recorded which). Sequencing was carried out using glioma tissue, nonneoplastic brain tissue, or PBMCs (not recorded which). The CDR3 spells CASSLAGDEQYF. CDR3 in DNA: TGTGCCAGCAGCTTAGCTGGGGACGAGCAGTACTTC.